These T cell receptor beta chains were read from a single sample in a study of shared clonotypes between healthy human individuals. The protocol was immunoSEQ multiplex PCR, while the TCRdb copy is restricted to in-frame clones and leaves out a portion. The table has under 600,000 clones, about 98% seen once. The sequenced material came from naive CD8+ T cells sorted from blood. All receptors derive from a young man in good health. Both conserved end residues are part of each CDR3. The D gene is left open where the match is weak. For some rows the clone size is stated as once, few or many, or as a class when expanded; others skip it.

D gene,V gene,J gene,CDR3 length,clone size,CDR3 protein,CDR3 DNA
NA,TRBV7-6,TRBJ2-3,14,NA,CASSHSVSTDTQYF,TGTGCCAGCAGCCATAGCGTTAGCACAGATACGCAGTATTTT
TRBD1,TRBV29-1,TRBJ2-7,14,NA,CSVEADRGRHEQYF,TGCAGCGTTGAAGCGGACAGGGGTCGACACGAGCAGTACTTC
TRBD1,TRBV5-6,TRBJ1-4,17,NA,CASSLGTTGILNEKLFF,TGTGCCAGCAGCTTGGGCACGACAGGGATCCTTAATGAAAAACTGTTTTTT
TRBD1,TRBV29-1,TRBJ2-7,13,NA,CSVETGVPYEQYF,TGCAGCGTTGAAACAGGGGTTCCGTACGAGCAGTACTTC
TRBD2,TRBV11-3,TRBJ2-1,14,once,CASGGRAGSGEQFF,TGTGCCAGCGGCGGGAGGGCGGGTTCCGGTGAGCAGTTCTTC
NA,TRBV25-1,TRBJ2-1,14,NA,CASSEVRTDNEQFF,TGTGCCAGCAGTGAAGTTCGGACGGACAATGAGCAGTTCTTC
NA,TRBV4-1,TRBJ1-2,15,NA,CASSQLDSVAYGYTF,TGCGCCAGCAGCCAGCTCGACAGCGTAGCCTATGGCTACACCTTC
NA,TRBV5-8,TRBJ2-1,11,NA,CASSLGAEQFF,TGTGCCAGCAGCTTGGGGGCCGAGCAGTTCTTC
NA,TRBV5-4,TRBJ1-2,14,NA,CASSSGDSRGGYTF,TGTGCCAGCAGCTCGGGGGACTCAAGGGGTGGCTACACCTTC
TRBD1,TRBV27,TRBJ2-7,12,once,CASGTGWNEQYF,TGTGCCAGCGGGACAGGGTGGAACGAGCAGTACTTC
NA,TRBV5-4,TRBJ2-4,15,NA,CASSPSFGVGNIQYF,TGTGCCAGCAGCCCGAGTTTCGGGGTGGGAAACATTCAGTACTTC
NA,TRBV10-2,TRBJ2-2,12,NA,CASSAGSGELFF,TGCGCCAGCAGTGCAGGGTCCGGGGAGCTGTTTTTT
NA,TRBV10-2,TRBJ2-5,14,NA,CASLQGGRMETQYF,TGCGCCAGCCTTCAGGGGGGGAGAATGGAGACCCAGTACTTC
TRBD2,TRBV11-2,TRBJ2-1,15,NA,CASSALAGEVNEQFF,TGTGCCAGCAGCGCACTAGCGGGAGAGGTCAATGAGCAGTTCTTC
NA,TRBV27,TRBJ2-1,14,NA,CASSFANRQYKAFF,TGTGCCAGCAGTTTTGCTAATAGACAGTACAAAGCGTTCTTC
NA,TRBV4-3,TRBJ2-1,15,NA,CASSQDRDGYNEQFF,TGCGCCAGCAGCCAAGATCGGGACGGCTACAATGAGCAGTTCTTC
TRBD1,TRBV27,TRBJ2-7,14,NA,CASSSGGQTYEQYF,TGTGCCAGCAGTTCAGGGGGCCAAACCTACGAGCAGTACTTC
TRBD1,TRBV15,TRBJ2-7,15,NA,CATSRDGTDSYEQYF,TGTGCCACCAGCAGAGATGGGACAGACTCCTACGAGCAGTACTTC
NA,TRBV9,TRBJ2-7,13,NA,CASSSDGTYEQYF,TGTGCCAGCAGCAGCGACGGGACATACGAGCAGTACTTC
NA,TRBV11-2,TRBJ2-2,12,NA,CASSRLPEELFF,TGTGCCAGCAGCCGACTCCCCGAGGAGCTGTTTTTT
NA,TRBV5-4,TRBJ1-2,16,NA,CASSLFVGLTNYGYTF,TGTGCCAGCAGCTTGTTCGTGGGCCTCACTAACTATGGCTACACCTTC
TRBD1,TRBV7-9,TRBJ1-2,15,NA,CASSLQDRGDYGYTF,TGTGCCAGCAGCTTGCAGGACAGGGGCGACTATGGCTACACCTTC
TRBD1,TRBV5-8,TRBJ2-1,15,NA,CASSYRDRGLNEQFF,TGTGCCAGCAGCTACCGGGACAGGGGCCTGAATGAGCAGTTCTTC
NA,TRBV27,TRBJ2-2,16,NA,CASQLFVGEITGELFF,TGTGCCAGCCAACTGTTTGTGGGGGAGATCACCGGGGAGCTGTTTTTT
TRBD1,TRBV5-6,TRBJ1-5,14,NA,CASSLQQGVQPQHF,TGTGCCAGCAGCCTTCAGCAGGGGGTGCAGCCCCAGCATTTT
NA,TRBV7-9,TRBJ2-3,14,NA,CASNPGGSTDTQYF,TGTGCCAGCAACCCCGGGGGTAGCACAGATACGCAGTATTTT